Given below is one T cell receptor beta chain in context. Original handling: Quantification of nucleated cells was approximated via reference gene primer amplification. Clones were sequenced by immunoSEQ multiplex PCR, and TCRdb holds only the in-frame ones, with some missing. The V and J calls and clone size are taken from that table; D and trimming were inferred from the DNA. The data contain approximately 65,000 clones, 80% to 95% of them singletons. The data were taken from a study of blood T cell repertoires in COVID-19. Turning to the study itself: Material from acute and convalescent COVID-19 was sourced from the United States, Italy and Spain. PBMCs, B-cell-depleted T cells, or T cells provided the cDNA or gDNA that made up the material.

CDR1 and CDR2 (germline): SGHVS, FNYEAQ. The CDR3 covers 16 residues. The ends were cut back, 2 bases at V and 1 base at J, with 14 bases in the middle. Sequenced input: peripheral blood. The rearrangement uses TRBV7-6 and TRBJ1-1; D perhaps matches TRBD1 (6 bases). The sequence came from a man between 65 and 85 years old with active COVID-19. The CDR3 DNA is TGTGCCAGCAGCTTAACAGGGATTGTGGAGAACACTGAAGCTTTCTTT. Translated, it gives CASSLTGIVENTEAFF.